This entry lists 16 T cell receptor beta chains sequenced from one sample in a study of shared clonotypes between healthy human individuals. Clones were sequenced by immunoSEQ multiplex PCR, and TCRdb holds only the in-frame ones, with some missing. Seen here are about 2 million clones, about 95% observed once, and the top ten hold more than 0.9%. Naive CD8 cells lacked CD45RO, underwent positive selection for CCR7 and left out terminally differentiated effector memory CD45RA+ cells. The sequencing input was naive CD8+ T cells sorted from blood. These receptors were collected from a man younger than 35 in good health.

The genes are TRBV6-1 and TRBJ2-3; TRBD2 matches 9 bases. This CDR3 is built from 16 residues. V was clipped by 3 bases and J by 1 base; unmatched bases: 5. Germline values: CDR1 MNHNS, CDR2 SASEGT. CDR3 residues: CASSDRVAGGTDTQYF. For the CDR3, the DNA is TGTGCCAGCAGTGATCGGGTAGCGGGGGGCACAGATACGCAGTATTTT.

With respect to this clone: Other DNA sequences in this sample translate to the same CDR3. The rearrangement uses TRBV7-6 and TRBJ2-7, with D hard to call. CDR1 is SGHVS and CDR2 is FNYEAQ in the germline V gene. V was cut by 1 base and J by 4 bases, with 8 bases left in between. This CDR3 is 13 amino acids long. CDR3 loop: CASSLGVGYEQYF. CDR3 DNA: TGTGCCAGCAGCTTAGGGGTTGGTTACGAGCAGTACTTC.

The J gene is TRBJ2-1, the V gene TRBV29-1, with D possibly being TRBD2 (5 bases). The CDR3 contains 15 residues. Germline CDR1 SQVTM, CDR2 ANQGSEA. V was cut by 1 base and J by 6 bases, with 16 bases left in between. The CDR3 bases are TGCAGCGTTGAAGCGGGGTCACTACCCTCCAATGAGCAGTTCTTC. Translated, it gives CSVEAGSLPSNEQFF.

DNA for the CDR3: TGCGCCAGCAGCCCCCAACAGGGGGCTAACTACGAGCAGTACTTC. This sequence encodes CASSPQQGANYEQYF. The chain uses TRBV4-3 and TRBJ2-7, with TRBD1 identical over 9 bases. The CDR3 is 15 residues long. In germline, CDR1 is LGHNA, CDR2 YSLEER. After removal of 4 bases from V and 3 bases from J, the junction contained 7 bases not matched to a gene.

CDR3 bases: TGTGCCAGCACCTTCCCGGGACAGACGAACACCGGGGAGCTGTTTTTT. This codes for CASTFPGQTNTGELFF. This chain joins TRBV7-9 and TRBJ2-2; TRBD1 matches at 7 bases. CDR1 is SEHNR, CDR2 FQNEAQ, per germline (reference sequence). V trimming: 7 bases; J trimming: 0 bases; junction bases outside the gene matches: 8. This CDR3 is 16 amino acids long.

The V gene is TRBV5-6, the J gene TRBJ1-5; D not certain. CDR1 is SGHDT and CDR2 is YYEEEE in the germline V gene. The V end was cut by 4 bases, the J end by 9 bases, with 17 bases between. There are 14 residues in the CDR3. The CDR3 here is CASSHWTVEGPQHF. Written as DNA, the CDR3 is TGTGCCAGCAGCCATTGGACGGTGGAGGGGCCCCAGCATTTT.

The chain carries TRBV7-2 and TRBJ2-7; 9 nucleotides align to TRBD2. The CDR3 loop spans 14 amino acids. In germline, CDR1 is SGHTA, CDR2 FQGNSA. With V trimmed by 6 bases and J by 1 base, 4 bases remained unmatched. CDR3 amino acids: CASSEAGGSYEQYF. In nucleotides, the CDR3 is TGTGCCAGCAGTGAAGCGGGAGGTTCCTACGAGCAGTACTTC. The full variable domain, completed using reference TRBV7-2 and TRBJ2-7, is GAGVSQSPSNKVTEKGKDVELRCDPISGHTALYWYRQSLGQGLEFLIYFQGNSAPDKSGLPSDRFSAERTGGSVSTLTIQRTQQEDSAVYLCASSEAGGSYEQYFGPGTRLTVT.

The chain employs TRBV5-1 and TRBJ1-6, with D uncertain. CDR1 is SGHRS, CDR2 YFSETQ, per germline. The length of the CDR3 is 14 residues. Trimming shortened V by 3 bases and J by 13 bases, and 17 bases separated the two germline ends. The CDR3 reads CASSSDVGLLPLHF. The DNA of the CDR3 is TGCGCCAGCAGCTCGGACGTAGGACTTTTGCCCCTCCACTTT.

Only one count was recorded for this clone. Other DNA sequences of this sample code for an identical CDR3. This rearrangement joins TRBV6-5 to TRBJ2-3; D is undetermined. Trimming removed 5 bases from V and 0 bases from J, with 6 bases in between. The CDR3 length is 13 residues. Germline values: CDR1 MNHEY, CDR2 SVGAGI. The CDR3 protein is CASSPGSTDTQYF. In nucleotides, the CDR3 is TGTGCCAGCAGTCCCGGAAGCACAGATACGCAGTATTTT.

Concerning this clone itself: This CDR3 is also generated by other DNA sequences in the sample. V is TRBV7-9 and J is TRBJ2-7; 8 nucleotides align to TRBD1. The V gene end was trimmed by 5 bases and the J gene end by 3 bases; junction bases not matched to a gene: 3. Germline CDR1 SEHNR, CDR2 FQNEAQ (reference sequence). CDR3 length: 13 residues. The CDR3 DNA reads TGTGCCAGCAGCCCAGGACAGGGCTACGAGCAGTACTTC. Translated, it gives CASSPGQGYEQYF.

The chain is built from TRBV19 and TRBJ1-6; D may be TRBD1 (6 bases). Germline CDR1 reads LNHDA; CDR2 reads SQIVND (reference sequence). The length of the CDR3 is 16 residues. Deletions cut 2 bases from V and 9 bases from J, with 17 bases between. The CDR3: CASSIIFGGQGSPLHF. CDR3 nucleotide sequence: TGTGCCAGTAGTATAATTTTTGGGGGACAAGGTTCACCCCTCCACTTT. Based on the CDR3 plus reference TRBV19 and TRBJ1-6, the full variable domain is DGGITQSPKYLFRKEGQNVTLSCEQNLNHDAMYWYRQDPGQGLRLIYYSQIVNDFQKGDIAEGYSVSREKKESFPLTVTSAQKNPTAFYLCASSIIFGGQGSPLHFGNGTRLTVT.

CDR3 residues: CAWSAPHEGTYEQYF. In DNA form, the CDR3 reads TGTGCCTGGAGTGCTCCCCACGAGGGAACCTACGAGCAGTACTTC. V and J are TRBV30 and TRBJ2-7; tentative D call: TRBD2 (5 bases). Per the germline V gene, CDR1 is GTSNPN and CDR2 is SVGIG (reference sequence). V gave up 1 base and J gave up 2 bases, with 15 bases separating them. There are 15 residues in the CDR3. Looking up the rest from reference TRBV30 and TRBJ2-7 gives the full variable domain: SQTIHQWPATLVQPVGSPLSLECTVEGTSNPNLYWYRQAAGRGLQLLFYSVGIGQISSEVPQNLSASRPQDRQFILSSKKLLLSDSGFYLCAWSAPHEGTYEQYFGPGTRLTVT.

Here the CDR3 reads CAISLAGAHEQFF. CDR3 bases: TGTGCCATCAGTCTAGCGGGAGCTCATGAGCAGTTCTTC. The chain is built from TRBV10-3 and TRBJ2-1, with 10 bases that match TRBD2. The V gene end was trimmed by 5 bases and the J gene end by 8 bases; junction bases not matched to a gene: 3. In germline, CDR1 is ENHRY, CDR2 SYGVKD. The CDR3 consists of 13 residues.

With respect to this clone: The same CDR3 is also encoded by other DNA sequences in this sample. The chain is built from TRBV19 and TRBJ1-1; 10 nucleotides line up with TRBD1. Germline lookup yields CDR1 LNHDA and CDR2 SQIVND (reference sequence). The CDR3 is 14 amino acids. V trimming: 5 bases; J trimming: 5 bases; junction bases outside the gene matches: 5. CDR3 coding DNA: TGTGCCAGTAGTCCAGGACAGGGGGGGACTGAAGCTTTCTTT. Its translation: CASSPGQGGTEAFF.

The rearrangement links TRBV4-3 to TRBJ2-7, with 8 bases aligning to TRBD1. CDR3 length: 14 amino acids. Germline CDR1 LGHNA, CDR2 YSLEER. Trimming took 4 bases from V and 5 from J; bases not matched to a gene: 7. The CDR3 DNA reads TGCGCCAGCAGCCCTCGACAGGGGCAGCACGAGCAGTACTTC. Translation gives CASSPRQGQHEQYF.

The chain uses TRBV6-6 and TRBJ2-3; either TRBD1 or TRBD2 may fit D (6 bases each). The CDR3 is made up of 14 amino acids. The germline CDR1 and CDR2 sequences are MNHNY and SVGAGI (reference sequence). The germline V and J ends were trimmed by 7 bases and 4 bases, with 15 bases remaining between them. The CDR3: CASTSRGAPDTQYF. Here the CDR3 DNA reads TGTGCCAGCACCTCAAGGGGGGCCCCAGATACGCAGTATTTT.